The sequence of this T cell receptor beta chain was determined in a study of T cells in tuberculosis. Trimming took 1 base from V and 3 from J, leaving 11 bases between them. The CDR3 is 15 amino acids. The germline gives CDR1 LNHDA, CDR2 SQIVND (reference sequence). Assay: immunoSEQ multiplex PCR; the TCRdb copy retains only in-frame clones and omits some. The table lists 29,000 or so clones, approximately 93% of them singletons. With regard to this clone: What it binds is unknown.

Findings of the study overall: Selection depended on which cryopreserved specimens were available. Smaller alpha distances in active tuberculosis partly reflected shorter CDR3-alpha lengths. GMM-specific TCRs were nearer to active tuberculosis alpha repertoires, suggesting expansion.

Tuberculin skin test and IGRA determined adolescents' latent tuberculosis status at entry. The origin of this receptor is a donor under 30 with latent tuberculosis or without tuberculosis infection. The V and J genes are TRBV19 and TRBJ2-3; possibly TRBD1 for D (6 bases). Sequencing used PBMCs. The CDR3 protein is CASSIGGGRTDTQYF. For the CDR3, the DNA is TGTGCCAGTAGTATAGGAGGGGGAAGGACAGATACGCAGTATTTT.